One sample yielded the 30 T cell receptor beta chains listed below, sequenced in a study of CD8+CD57+ T cells in acquired aplastic anemia. Profiling of TCR beta VDJ combinations and CDR3 sequences used genomic DNA as template. Each CDR3 protein is one row after TCRdb ran MiXCR on the reads. The table includes about 150,000 distinct CDR3 sequences, about 50% detected once. Only patients with CD8+CD57+ cell expansion on flow cytometry were chosen for sequencing. Sequencing was done on a sample of sorted CD4+, CD8+, or CD8+CD57+ T cells (not recorded which) from PBMCs. These receptor sequences come from a human donor with aplastic anemia.

This clonotype was observed a handful of times. The chain is built from TRBV11-2 and TRBJ2-7, with D hard to call. Between the trimmed V and J ends, which lost 5 bases and 0 bases, there was a span of 5 bases. The CDR3 covers 12 residues. Germline V gives CDR1 SGHAT, CDR2 FQNNGV. The CDR3 protein is CASSPNSYEQYF. The CDR3 coding sequence is TGTGCCAGCAGCCCTAACTCCTACGAGCAGTACTTC.

V usage is TRBV5-6 and J usage is TRBJ2-7, with 10 bases matching TRBD1. This CDR3 is built from 16 residues. V lost 4 bases and J lost 2; bases outside the gene matches: 9. CDR1 and CDR2 from the germline V gene are SGHDT and YYEEEE. This chain's CDR3 is CASSARGQGRTYEQYF. Written as DNA, the CDR3 is TGTGCCAGCAGCGCGCGGGGACAGGGGAGAACCTACGAGCAGTACTTC.

V is TRBV2 and J is TRBJ2-2; 13 bases align to TRBD2. From germline, CDR1 is SNHLY and CDR2 FYNNEI. The CDR3 is 15 amino acids. Trimming took 7 bases from V and 6 from J; bases not matched to a gene: 5. This chain's CDR3 is CASKPTSGGAGELFF. The CDR3 bases are TGTGCCAGCAAGCCCACTAGCGGGGGGGCCGGGGAGCTGTTTTTT.

In this sample, this clonotype turned up a few times. The rearrangement uses TRBV27 and TRBJ1-2; possible D gene TRBD1, 5 bases. The CDR3 length is 17 residues. The germline CDR1 and CDR2 sequences are MNHEY and SMNVEV (reference sequence). V gave up 5 bases and J gave up 8 bases, with 27 bases separating them. The CDR3 sequence: CASSRRGGGDVIWGYTF. CDR3 nucleotide sequence: TGTGCCAGCAGTCGAAGAGGTGGTGGGGACGTTATATGGGGCTACACCTTC.

This clonotype was detected ten times or more. The rearrangement uses TRBV20-1 and TRBJ2-4; D remains unclear. Looked up from germline, CDR1 is DFQATT and CDR2 is SNEGSKA (reference sequence). The CDR3 has 13 amino acids. V shed 2 bases and J shed 0 bases, with 5 bases lying between them. CDR3 sequence (DNA): TGCAGTGCTAGACCGTTAGCCAAAAACATTCAGTACTTC. It yields the protein CSARPLAKNIQYF.

Details on this clonotype: The conserved final phenylalanine or tryptophan is absent from the CDR3, which likely points to a read error. The chain uses TRBV25-1 and TRBJ1-2, with D unclear. The germline CDR1 and CDR2 sequences are MGHDK and SYGVNS. Trimming stripped 3 bases from V and 3 bases from J, with 11 bases between. The CDR3 runs to 14 residues. The CDR3 region has the DNA TGTGCCAGCAGTGACACCGGAAGGTACTATGGCTACACCCTC. It codes for CASSDTGRYYGYTL.

This clonotype showed up many times. V usage is TRBV7-9 and J usage is TRBJ1-6, with a possible D match to TRBD1 (5 bases). V lost 6 bases, J lost 0 bases, and 15 bases lay in between. Germline loops: CDR1 SEHNR, CDR2 FQNEAQ (reference sequence). This CDR3 region has 17 residues. CDR3: CASSPPGILSYNSPLHF. The DNA for the CDR3 is TGTGCCAGCAGTCCTCCAGGGATCCTCTCCTATAATTCACCCCTCCACTTT. Full variable domain (missing parts from reference TRBV7-9 and TRBJ1-6): DTGVSQNPRHKITKRGQNVTFRCDPISEHNRLYWYRQTLGQGPEFLTYFQNEAQLEKSRLLSDRFSAERPKGSFSTLEIQRTEQGDSAMYLCASSPPGILSYNSPLHFGNGTRLTVT.

The chain links TRBV11-1 to TRBJ1-1, with unresolved D. V lost 5 bases, J lost 1 base, and 20 bases lay in between. Germline V CDR1 and CDR2: SGHAT, FQDESV (reference sequence). The CDR3 length is 17 residues. The CDR3 reads CASSPTDRTWENTEAFF. DNA for the CDR3: TGTGCCAGCAGCCCGACTGACCGCACTTGGGAGAACACTGAAGCTTTCTTT.

The chain carries TRBV2 and TRBJ2-5; D remains ambiguous. The CDR3 is 13 amino acids. Germline CDR1 and CDR2: SNHLY and FYNNEI. V lost 8 bases to trimming and J lost 5 bases, with 15 bases between them. The CDR3 loop reads CASRSGLRETQYF. The CDR3 bases are TGTGCCAGCCGATCCGGTTTACGGGAGACCCAGTACTTC. Together with reference TRBV2 and TRBJ2-5, the CDR3 gives the full variable domain: EPEVTQTPSHQVTQMGQEVILRCVPISNHLYFYWYRQILGQKVEFLVSFYNNEISEKSEIFDDQFSVERPDGSNFTLKIRSTKLEDSAMYFCASRSGLRETQYFGPGTRLLVL.

The chain is built from TRBV7-6 and TRBJ2-2; 8 nucleotides align to TRBD1. The CDR3 sequence is 16 residues long. Germline-derived CDR1 and CDR2 are SGHVS and FNYEAQ. J was trimmed by 3 bases and V by 8 bases; bases with no gene match: 11. The CDR3, as DNA: TGTGCCAGCGGTCTTAGTCAGGGGGCCGACACCGGGGAGCTGTTTTTT. It translates to CASGLSQGADTGELFF.

The chain has TRBV25-1 and TRBJ2-1; 9 bases match TRBD1. CDR1 is MGHDK, CDR2 SYGVNS, per germline. The ends lost 2 bases at V and 4 bases at J; junction bases unmatched: 9. The CDR3 totals 17 residues. This CDR3 is CASSETGGAGLYNEQFF. In DNA, the CDR3 is TGTGCCAGCAGTGAAACAGGGGGCGCAGGGCTATACAATGAGCAGTTCTTC.

This clonotype appeared once. A much larger clone differs by one base, so this may be a read error. The chain carries TRBV6-5 and TRBJ2-1; D is tentatively TRBD1 or TRBD2 (5 bases each). Between the trimmed V and J ends, which lost 5 bases and 6 bases, there was a span of 14 bases. Germline V lookup: CDR1 MNHEY, CDR2 SVGAGI. This CDR3 has 14 amino acids. CDR3 in amino acids: CASSHPGRGNEQFF. CDR3 in DNA: TGTGCCAGCAGTCACCCGGGACGAGGCAATGAGCAGTTCTTC.

This clonotype was detected a few times. The chain combines TRBV29-1 with TRBJ1-3; D is ambiguous. V was pared by 4 bases and J by 3 bases, with 4 bases between. The CDR3 spans 11 residues. Germline assignment: CDR1 SQVTM and CDR2 ANQGSEA. The CDR3 loop reads CSVGNGNTIYF. The CDR3 DNA follows: TGCAGCGTTGGGAATGGAAACACCATATATTTT.

This clonotype has only a few counts. This sequence joins TRBV15 and TRBJ2-3, with TRBD1 matching 9 bases. With V trimmed by 0 bases and J by 4 bases, 5 bases remained unmatched. The CDR3 has 16 residues. Germline V gene lookup returns CDR1 LNHNV and CDR2 YYDKDF (reference sequence). In DNA form, the CDR3 reads TGTGCCACCAGCAGAGAGCCGGGACAGGGAGCAGATACGCAGTATTTT. Residues: CATSREPGQGADTQYF.

This clonotype came up many times. The V and J genes are TRBV9 and TRBJ2-4; the D gene is possibly TRBD2 (5 bases). This CDR3 spans 12 amino acids. Deletions cut 4 bases from V and 9 bases from J, with 11 bases between. CDR1 and CDR2 (germline): SGDLS, YYNGEE. CDR3 bases: TGTGCCAGCAGCTCTAGCCAAGGCATTCAGTACTTC. Translated: CASSSSQGIQYF.

Worth noting for this clonotype: Given a much more abundant clone one base away, this may be a read error. The genes are TRBV9 and TRBJ2-1; TRBD2 agrees at 8 bases. The CDR3 length is 16 residues. Germline CDR1 SGDLS, CDR2 YYNGEE. CDR3 residues: CAGSLVREGSYNEQFF. CDR3 DNA: TGTGCCGGCAGCTTGGTCCGGGAGGGCTCCTACAATGAGCAGTTCTTC.

With regard to this clonotype: This could be a read error, since a much larger clone is one nucleotide away. This sequence joins TRBV6-5 and TRBJ2-3; no firm D call. V shed 0 bases and J shed 2 bases, with 12 bases lying between them. CDR1 is MNHEY and CDR2 is SVGAGI in the germline V gene. The CDR3 is made up of 16 amino acids. CDR3 nucleotide sequence: TGTGCCAGCAGTTACTCGGCCACGGGCATCACAGATACGCAGTATTTT. It codes for CASSYSATGITDTQYF.

There are many counts of this clonotype. The chain couples TRBV29-1 to TRBJ2-7; D not certain. Deletions cut 3 bases from V and 0 bases from J, with 9 bases between. CDR3 length: 13 amino acids. The V gene's germline CDR1 is SQVTM and CDR2 ANQGSEA. The CDR3 DNA reads TGCAGCGTTGAGGACGCGAGCTCCTACGAGCAGTACTTC. This translates into CSVEDASSYEQYF.

This clonotype was found a few times. The chain joins TRBV4-1 to TRBJ2-2; weak D call: TRBD2 (6 bases). This CDR3 spans 16 amino acids. Trimming removed 5 bases at V and 6 bases at J, with 19 bases between. Germline CDR1 is MGHRA and CDR2 is YSYEKL. The CDR3, as DNA: TGCGCCAGCAGCGATCGAATTATGATAGCGGCCGGGGAGCTGTTTTTT. Encoded protein: CASSDRIMIAAGELFF.

This clonotype has ten or more counts. The V gene is TRBV20-1, the J gene TRBJ1-6; 7 bases map to TRBD1. J was trimmed by 0 bases and V by 0 bases; bases with no gene match: 2. CDR3 length: 16 residues. Germline V CDR1 and CDR2: DFQATT, SNEGSKA (reference sequence). CDR3 region: CSARETGSSYNSPLHF. CDR3 nucleotide sequence: TGCAGTGCTAGAGAGACAGGGAGCTCCTATAATTCACCCCTCCACTTT.

This chain links TRBV20-1 with TRBJ2-7; no clear D. The CDR3 is 11 amino acids. V was shortened by 0 bases and J by 7 bases, with 7 bases between the two germline ends. Looked up from germline, CDR1 is DFQATT and CDR2 is SNEGSKA (reference sequence). This CDR3 is CSARDQEEQYF. The CDR3 DNA sequence: TGCAGTGCTAGAGATCAGGAGGAGCAGTACTTC.

The V and J genes are TRBV10-3 and TRBJ1-3; the match to TRBD1 covers 7 bases. CDR1 and CDR2 from the germline V gene are ENHRY and SYGVKD. The CDR3 has 16 residues. J gave up 0 bases and V 7 bases, and 9 bases lay outside the gene matches. CDR3 nucleotides: TGTGCCATCATGGGACAGAGGCCTCTCTCTGGAAACACCATATATTTT. This translates into CAIMGQRPLSGNTIYF.

This clonotype was seen only once. J is TRBJ2-3 and V is TRBV11-2; D perhaps matches TRBD2 (6 bases). There are 17 residues in the CDR3. V lost 2 bases and J 2 bases, leaving 17 bases between the germline ends. Germline V gives CDR1 SGHAT, CDR2 FQNNGV. Here the CDR3 DNA reads TGTGCCAGCAGCTTAATTGGGTCGGGAGCGAACACAGATACGCAGTATTTT. It translates to CASSLIGSGANTDTQYF.

The chain recombines TRBV5-6 with TRBJ2-7; TRBD2 is a possible D gene (6 bases). Looked up from germline, CDR1 is SGHDT and CDR2 is YYEEEE. V dropped 2 bases and J dropped 2 bases, with 11 bases sitting between them. This CDR3 spans 14 amino acids. This CDR3 is CASSFAGSAYEQYF. CDR3 DNA: TGTGCCAGCAGCTTTGCGGGGTCCGCCTACGAGCAGTACTTC.

The V call is TRBV10-3, the J call TRBJ2-7, with D possibly matching TRBD1 (6 bases). The V gene lost 5 bases and the J gene lost 4 bases, with 15 bases spanning the gap. The CDR3 has 14 amino acids. The germline V gene encodes CDR1 ENHRY and CDR2 SYGVKD. This CDR3 reads CAISSGTHSYEQYF. In DNA, the CDR3 is TGTGCCATCAGTTCCGGGACACATTCTTACGAGCAGTACTTC.

The rearrangement uses TRBV19 and TRBJ2-3; TRBD2 is a possible D gene (6 bases). The CDR3 runs 13 residues. V dropped 5 bases and J dropped 2 bases, with 8 bases sitting between them. CDR1 and CDR2 (germline): LNHDA, SQIVND (reference sequence). The CDR3 nucleotides are TGTGCCAGTAGTCCGGGGGACACAGATACGCAGTATTTT. As protein: CASSPGDTDTQYF.

The table lists this clonotype with many counts. The chain couples TRBV9 to TRBJ2-1, with a possible D match to TRBD2 (7 bases). CDR1 SGDLS and CDR2 YYNGEE come from the germline V gene. This CDR3 contains 13 residues. The germline V and J ends were trimmed by 0 bases and 9 bases, with 10 bases remaining between them. This chain's CDR3 is CASSVAGGTEQFF. CDR3 DNA: TGTGCCAGCAGCGTAGCGGGGGGCACTGAGCAGTTCTTC.

This rearrangement joins TRBV16 to TRBJ1-5; TRBD1 is a possible D gene (5 bases). The V gene lost 5 bases and the J gene lost 4 bases, with 9 bases spanning the gap. CDR1 and CDR2 from the germline V gene are KGHSY and FQNENV. The CDR3 has 13 amino acids. The CDR3 loop is CASSDSRNQPQHF. The CDR3 DNA is TGTGCCAGCAGCGACAGCAGAAATCAGCCCCAGCATTTT.

This clonotype occurred a few times. This rearrangement joins TRBV7-2 to TRBJ1-6; no clear D gene. V was cut by 5 bases and J by 3 bases, with 2 bases left in between. Per germline, CDR1 SGHTA and CDR2 FQGNSA. The CDR3 has 12 amino acids. CDR3 DNA sequence: TGTGCCAGCAGCAACTATAATTCACCCCTCCACTTT. Its protein is CASSNYNSPLHF.

This chain uses TRBV10-3 with TRBJ2-5; D remains ambiguous. CDR1 and CDR2 from the germline V gene are ENHRY and SYGVKD. The CDR3 is 13 amino acids. V was trimmed by 10 bases and J by 2 bases, leaving 14 bases between them. CDR3 amino acids: CASKVPGQETQYF. The CDR3 coding sequence is TGTGCCAGCAAAGTCCCAGGACAAGAGACCCAGTACTTC.